The clone carrying this TCR beta chain showed up just a few times. Its antigen is unidentified. TCRdb recomputed calls from the 5' RACE reads with MiXCR, one row per CDR3 protein. This table holds 670,000 or so distinct CDR3 sequences, about 20% found once. The sample belongs to a study of CD8 T cells in ankylosing spondylitis. CDR1 and CDR2 from the germline V gene are LGHDT and YNNKEL (reference sequence). V was trimmed by 2 bases and J by 2 bases, leaving 9 bases between them. The CDR3 is 15 residues long. Study-wide findings and caveats: Reportedly, matched ankylosing spondylitis synovial fluid was significantly enriched for disease-linked clones. A subset of motif variants has previously been described in the synovial fluid and blood of reactive arthritis. Apparently characteristic of ankylosing spondylitis blood was a TCR beta motif (roughly eight highly homologous variants).

The chain has TRBV3-1 and TRBJ1-4, with D hard to call. This TCR came from a male donor with ankylosing spondylitis. Sequenced material: blood, either unsorted or a sorted T cell fraction (not recorded which). CDR3 in amino acids: CASSQLDGTNEKLFF. Written as DNA, the CDR3 is TGTGCCAGCAGCCAATTGGACGGTACTAATGAAAAACTGTTTTTT.